These 9 T cell receptor beta chains originate from one sample sequenced in a study of cytomegalovirus exposure and HLA in healthy donors. The assay was immunoSEQ multiplex PCR, and TCRdb's table has in-frame clones only and misses some. The table has tens of thousands of clones, 90% to 96% seen once. Material for sequencing was PBMCs. The source is a man between 18 and 35 years old in good health and CMV-seropositive.

The chain uses TRBV5-8 and TRBJ2-1; tentative D call: TRBD1 (6 bases). V was pared by 0 bases and J by 4 bases, with 8 bases between. The CDR3 spans 14 residues. Per germline, CDR1 SGHTS and CDR2 YDEGEE. CDR3 sequence: CASSLGQGYNEQFF. The CDR3 coding sequence is TGTGCCAGCAGCTTGGGGCAGGGGTACAATGAGCAGTTCTTC.

The chain carries TRBV2 and TRBJ1-4, with D tentatively TRBD1 (5 bases). With 6 bases removed from V and 12 bases from J, the gap between germline ends came to 11 bases. Germline CDR1 SNHLY, CDR2 FYNNEI. The CDR3 has 11 residues. The DNA of the CDR3 is TGTGCCAGCAGGGAGGGAGGGGAACTGTTTTTT. Translated, it gives CASREGGELFF.

The rearrangement joins TRBV19 to TRBJ2-7, with TRBD1 matching over 9 bases. This CDR3 has 16 amino acids. Germline V gene data show CDR1 as LNHDA and CDR2 as SQIVND (reference sequence). Germline trimming cut 5 bases from V and 0 bases from J; bases unmatched to any gene: 8. The CDR3 region is CASSLRPGQGSYEQYF. CDR3 sequence (DNA): TGTGCCAGTAGTCTCCGGCCGGGACAGGGCTCCTACGAGCAGTACTTC.

The chain recombines TRBV6-5 with TRBJ2-7, with D tentatively TRBD1 (6 bases). Germline V gives CDR1 MNHEY, CDR2 SVGAGI. Trimming pared 0 bases from V and 6 bases from J, leaving 6 bases between. This CDR3 has 12 residues. CDR3 in DNA: TGTGCCAGCAGTTACTCAGGGGGCGAGCAGTACTTC. Its protein is CASSYSGGEQYF.

The J gene is TRBJ1-1, the V gene TRBV10-3; 7 bases are a match to TRBD1. CDR1 is ENHRY and CDR2 is SYGVKD in the germline V gene. The CDR3 is made up of 14 amino acids. With V trimmed by 3 bases and J by 5 bases, 6 bases remained unmatched. CDR3 sequence (DNA): TGTGCCATCAGTGAACAGGACAGGTCGACTGAAGCTTTCTTT. Its translation: CAISEQDRSTEAFF.

This sequence joins TRBV18 and TRBJ1-5; TRBD1 matches at 12 bases. V lost 3 bases and J lost 6; bases outside the gene matches: 9. The CDR3 extends over 17 amino acids. The germline V gene has CDR1 KGHSH and CDR2 LQKENI. The CDR3 spells CASSPQQGQGAAQPQHF. As DNA, the CDR3 is TGTGCCAGCTCACCCCAACAGGGACAGGGGGCAGCTCAGCCCCAGCATTTT.

The chain has TRBV6-6 and TRBJ1-5; 8 nucleotides align to TRBD1. Germline trimming cut 2 bases from V and 12 bases from J; bases unmatched to any gene: 3. CDR1 is MNHNY and CDR2 is SVGAGI in the germline V gene (reference sequence). CDR3 size: 12 residues. The CDR3 is CASSYRQGRQHF. DNA of the CDR3: TGTGCCAGCAGTTACCGACAGGGGCGCCAGCATTTT.

The genes are TRBV4-1 and TRBJ1-1, with D unresolved. This CDR3 has 15 amino acids. V was pared by 4 bases and J by 1 base, with 13 bases between. Germline V gives CDR1 MGHRA, CDR2 YSYEKL. The CDR3 DNA reads as TGCGCCAGCAGCCCCCCGTGGGAGTCGAACACTGAAGCTTTCTTT. Translated: CASSPPWESNTEAFF.

The chain employs TRBV19 and TRBJ1-2, with a weak D call TRBD1 (6 bases). This CDR3 spans 13 amino acids. Germline values: CDR1 LNHDA, CDR2 SQIVND (reference sequence). The V and J ends lost 7 bases and 1 base respectively, with 10 bases between them. The CDR3 loop reads CASNHRVNYGYTF. The CDR3 region has the DNA TGTGCCAGTAACCACAGGGTTAACTATGGCTACACCTTC.